The 28 T cell receptor beta chains presented below share a single source sample, sequenced in a study of control samples from healthy donors and cancer patients. Repertoires were generated with immunoSEQ multiplex PCR, while TCRdb's copy carries only in-frame clones and drops some. The sample records 130,000 or so clones, 90% being singletons. The specimen was blood. The receptors derive from a man aged 35-49 years in good health.

The chain couples TRBV5-1 to TRBJ2-7; D may be TRBD2 (6 bases). This CDR3 is 16 amino acids long. V lost 2 bases and J 4 bases, leaving 19 bases between the germline ends. The V gene's germline CDR1 is SGHRS and CDR2 YFSETQ. The CDR3 coding sequence is TGCGCCAGCAGCTTCTCCCTGGGGGGAATGGGGTACGAGCAGTACTTC. Translating gives CASSFSLGGMGYEQYF.

This chain joins TRBV6-5 and TRBJ1-5, with TRBD1 as a possible D gene (5 bases). V lost 6 bases to trimming and J lost 4 bases, with 10 bases between them. This CDR3 comprises 13 residues. Germline CDR1 MNHEY, CDR2 SVGAGI. The CDR3 region has the DNA TGTGCCAGCAGGTCGACAGAGAATCAGCCCCAGCATTTT. It codes for CASRSTENQPQHF.

The V gene is TRBV5-1, the J gene TRBJ2-3, with a possible D match to TRBD1 (6 bases). This CDR3 has 15 residues. V was cut by 4 bases and J by 6 bases, with 18 bases left in between. The germline V gene has CDR1 SGHRS and CDR2 YFSETQ. The CDR3 DNA reads as TGCGCCAGCAGCAACACAGGGAGTGCAATGGATACGCAGTATTTT. It specifies CASSNTGSAMDTQYF.

Worth noting for this clone: Additional DNA sequences in this sample encode the identical CDR3. The chain links TRBV7-9 to TRBJ1-5; maybe TRBD1 (5 bases). Germline lookup yields CDR1 SEHNR and CDR2 FQNEAQ (reference sequence). The CDR3 consists of 16 residues. Trimming cost V 5 bases and J 1 base, with 15 bases left between them. The chain's CDR3 is CASSQGLGGSNQPQHF. CDR3 DNA: TGTGCCAGCAGCCAAGGTCTGGGGGGAAGCAATCAGCCCCAGCATTTT.

The rearrangement joins TRBV7-3 to TRBJ2-3, with D maybe TRBD1 (5 bases). Trimming took off 5 bases at V and 4 bases at J, with 10 bases between the two ends. The CDR3 sequence is 13 residues long. CDR1 is SGHTA, CDR2 FQGTGA, per germline. The CDR3 reads CASSVSGSDTQYF. The CDR3 region has the DNA TGTGCCAGCAGCGTATCAGGGTCAGATACGCAGTATTTT.

This clone was observed a single time. This chain uses TRBV11-2 with TRBJ2-3; unclear D gene. Trimming removed 5 bases at V and 5 bases at J, with 5 bases between. CDR1 is SGHAT and CDR2 is FQNNGV in the germline V gene. This CDR3 is 11 amino acids long. CDR3 nucleotides: TGTGCCAGCAGCCCTCAAGATACGCAGTATTTT. Its translation: CASSPQDTQYF.

This sequence joins TRBV2 and TRBJ1-5; D gene ambiguous. This CDR3 is 17 amino acids long. V was clipped by 7 bases and J by 3 bases, with 22 bases between them. Germline V lookup: CDR1 SNHLY, CDR2 FYNNEI. CDR3 amino acids: CASNSPLAVSNNQPQHF. For the CDR3, the DNA is TGTGCCAGCAATAGCCCGTTGGCGGTATCGAACAATCAGCCCCAGCATTTT.

The chain carries TRBV2 and TRBJ2-6, with D perhaps matching TRBD1 (6 bases). Germline V gene sequence: CDR1 SNHLY, CDR2 FYNNEI. The V gene lost 4 bases and the J gene lost 0 bases, with 13 bases spanning the gap. The CDR3 consists of 17 residues. This CDR3 is CASSGRGMSSGANVLTF. CDR3 DNA: TGTGCCAGCAGTGGTAGGGGGATGAGCTCTGGGGCCAACGTCCTGACTTTC.

The chain joins TRBV5-4 to TRBJ2-1, with D uncertain. This CDR3 comprises 13 residues. Germline V gives CDR1 SGHNT, CDR2 YYREEE (reference sequence). Trimming took 6 bases from V and 8 from J, leaving 15 bases between them. CDR3 in amino acids: CASTTTRADEQFF. CDR3 in DNA: TGTGCCAGCACCACCACCCGTGCGGATGAGCAGTTCTTC.

J is TRBJ1-6 and V is TRBV2; no clear D. CDR1 and CDR2 from the germline V gene are SNHLY and FYNNEI. This CDR3 contains 13 residues. Trimming cost V 8 bases and J 4 bases, with 9 bases left between them. The CDR3 sequence is CASRTDYNSPLHF. The CDR3 DNA sequence: TGTGCCAGCCGTACAGATTATAATTCACCCCTCCACTTT.

The chain joins TRBV2 to TRBJ1-5; D is unresolved. CDR1 and CDR2 from the germline V gene are SNHLY and FYNNEI. This CDR3 has 15 amino acids. Trimming pared 5 bases from V and 4 bases from J, leaving 15 bases between. The CDR3 loop is CASSPDRSPNQPQHF. For the CDR3, the DNA is TGTGCCAGCAGTCCGGACCGATCGCCAAATCAGCCCCAGCATTTT.

This clone has only one observation. V is TRBV6-4 and J is TRBJ2-5; 8 bases are shared with TRBD1. The V and J ends lost 6 bases and 4 bases, in that order; junction bases with no gene match: 10. The CDR3 contains 15 residues. Germline CDR1 is MRHNA and CDR2 is SNTAGT. CDR3 nucleotide sequence: TGTGCCAGCAGGCCACCCTGGACAGGGCCAGAGACCCAGTACTTC. It codes for CASRPPWTGPETQYF.

This clone was counted a single time. J is TRBJ2-7 and V is TRBV29-1; 10 bases map to TRBD1. With V trimmed by 7 bases and J by 6 bases, 12 bases remained unmatched. This CDR3 has 14 residues. Germline V lookup: CDR1 SQVTM, CDR2 ANQGSEA. Here the CDR3 DNA reads TGCAGCGCGATCCGGGACAGGGGTAACCCCGAGCAGTACTTC. Its protein is CSAIRDRGNPEQYF.

The genes are TRBV21-1 and TRBJ2-7; the tabulated D call, TRBD1, remains unverified against the DNA. TRBV21-1 is given as a pseudogene. CDR3 size: 14 residues. CDR3 region: CASWNLSRPYEQYF. The CDR3 DNA reads as TGTGCCAGCTGGAACCTAAGCAGGCCCTACGAGCAGTACTTC.

The V gene is TRBV11-3, the J gene TRBJ2-3; D uncertain. Deletions cut 5 bases from V and 0 bases from J, with 3 bases between. The germline CDR1 and CDR2 sequences are SGHNT and YENEEA. The CDR3 runs to 12 residues. As DNA, the CDR3 is TGTGCCAGCAGCCCGAGCACAGATACGCAGTATTTT. Its translation is CASSPSTDTQYF. The variable domain in full, completed from reference TRBV11-3 and TRBJ2-3, reads EAGVVQSPRYKIIEKKQPVAFWCNPISGHNTLYWYLQNLGQGPELLIRYENEEAVDDSQLPKDRFSAERLKGVDSTLKIQPAELGDSAVYLCASSPSTDTQYFGPGTRLTVL.

V is TRBV6-5 and J is TRBJ1-1; TRBD1 matches 7 bases. From germline, CDR1 is MNHEY and CDR2 SVGAGI. This CDR3 has 14 amino acids. V dropped 5 bases and J dropped 1; count of bases not matched to a gene: 4. Written as DNA, the CDR3 is TGTGCCAGCAGTCGAAACAGGGGGAACACTGAAGCTTTCTTT. Translated, it gives CASSRNRGNTEAFF.

CDR3 sequence (DNA): TGTGCCACCAGTTTAGCGGGGGGGCCGGACAATGAGCAGTTCTTC. Amino acid sequence: CATSLAGGPDNEQFF. The rearrangement links TRBV24-1 to TRBJ2-1; 11 nucleotides agree with TRBD2. Germline CDR1 reads KGHDR; CDR2 reads SFDVKD. V shed 6 bases, J shed 5 bases, and the junction held 5 bases outside the gene matches. The CDR3 extends over 15 amino acids.

V is TRBV12-3 or TRBV12-4 and J is TRBJ2-5; 7 bases are a match to TRBD1. This CDR3 is 13 amino acids long. V shed 3 bases and J 4 bases; nucleotides not matched to a gene: 2. In DNA form, the CDR3 reads TGTGCCAGCAGTTTCCGGGACAGAGAGACCCAGTACTTC. Residues: CASSFRDRETQYF.

The V gene is TRBV28, the J gene TRBJ1-2; TRBD1 is a possible D gene (5 bases). V lost 5 bases and J 7 bases, leaving 17 bases between the germline ends. CDR1 and CDR2 (germline): MDHEN, SYDVKM. The CDR3 totals 14 residues. The CDR3 loop is CASSTGTATGGYTF. For the CDR3, the DNA is TGTGCCAGCAGTACCGGGACGGCCACTGGTGGCTACACCTTC.

The V call is TRBV11-2, the J call TRBJ2-5; 7 nucleotides line up with TRBD1. Germline CDR1 SGHAT, CDR2 FQNNGV. Germline trimming cut 5 bases from V and 1 base from J; bases unmatched to any gene: 10. This CDR3 region has 16 residues. CDR3 nucleotide sequence: TGTGCCAGCAGCCAAACCGGGACAGAAGTCCAAGAGACCCAGTACTTC. It codes for CASSQTGTEVQETQYF. Full variable domain (remainder filled in from reference TRBV11-2 and TRBJ2-5): EAGVAQSPRYKIIEKRQSVAFWCNPISGHATLYWYQQILGQGPKLLIQFQNNGVVDDSQLPKDRFSAERLKGVDSTLKIQPAKLEDSAVYLCASSQTGTEVQETQYFGPGTRLLVL.

The chain links TRBV19 to TRBJ1-3; D is perhaps TRBD1 (5 bases). Germline CDR1 reads LNHDA; CDR2 reads SQIVND (reference sequence). V was clipped by 8 bases and J by 1 base, with 15 bases between them. CDR3 length: 15 residues. DNA for the CDR3: TGTGCCAGTGTAGAATTCGGGGGTTCTGGAAACACCATATATTTT. This translates into CASVEFGGSGNTIYF.

The CDR3 coding sequence is TGTGCCAGCAGCTACCAGGGAGGACAGGGGGAATATGGCTACACCTTC. This sequence encodes CASSYQGGQGEYGYTF. The genes are TRBV7-8 and TRBJ1-2; 10 bases align to TRBD1. CDR3 length equals 16 residues. J lost 5 bases, V lost 4 bases, and 10 bases had no gene match. From germline, CDR1 is SGHVS and CDR2 FQNEAQ.

The CDR3 nucleotides are TGCGCCAGCAGGGGGGTTCTCAACACTGAAGCTTTCTTT. Amino acids: CASRGVLNTEAFF. This chain uses TRBV10-2 with TRBJ1-1; tentative D call: TRBD1 (5 bases). V shed 6 bases and J shed 2 bases, with 10 bases lying between them. Germline-derived CDR1 and CDR2 are WSHSY and SAAADI. The CDR3 extends over 13 amino acids.

The chain links TRBV12-3 or TRBV12-4 to TRBJ2-1; a weak D match, TRBD1 (5 bases). This CDR3 contains 12 residues. V lost 6 bases, J lost 12 bases, and 15 bases lay in between. Here the CDR3 DNA reads TGTGCCAGCAGCTCTTGGGGCCATGCGCAGTTCTTC. Amino acids: CASSSWGHAQFF.

The gene calls are TRBV5-1 and TRBJ1-1, with D maybe TRBD1 (6 bases). The CDR3 has 14 amino acids. With 4 bases removed from V and 5 bases from J, the gap between germline ends came to 15 bases. Per germline, CDR1 SGHRS and CDR2 YFSETQ. CDR3 amino acids: CASSPGQSETEAFF. The CDR3, as DNA: TGCGCCAGCAGCCCCGGACAGTCTGAAACTGAAGCTTTCTTT.

The J gene is TRBJ1-5, the V gene TRBV7-9; the match to TRBD1 covers 8 bases. V lost 3 bases to trimming and J lost 6 bases; unmatched junction nucleotides: 7. The CDR3 is 15 amino acids. Germline V lookup: CDR1 SEHNR, CDR2 FQNEAQ (reference sequence). CDR3 in DNA: TGTGCCAGCAGCTTCGGACAGGGAGGGGCTCAGCCCCAGCATTTT. Protein sequence: CASSFGQGGAQPQHF.

The J gene is TRBJ2-2, the V gene TRBV11-2; a possible D gene is TRBD2 (6 bases). This CDR3 has 13 residues. With 4 bases removed from V and 5 bases from J, the gap between germline ends came to 8 bases. CDR1 is SGHAT and CDR2 is FQNNGV in the germline V gene. This CDR3 is CASSSAGTGELFF. The CDR3 region has the DNA TGTGCCAGCAGCTCGGCGGGGACCGGGGAGCTGTTTTTT.

The chain combines TRBV3-1 (or the pseudogene TRBV3-2) with TRBJ2-7; 8 nucleotides agree with TRBD1. The V gene's germline CDR1 is LGHDT and CDR2 YNNKEL (reference sequence). The CDR3 contains 18 residues. V lost 0 bases, J lost 5 bases, and 15 bases stayed unmatched. The CDR3 nucleotides read TGTGCCAGCAGCCAAGAAGGAATCAGGGGGCTGTTTGCGGACGAGCAGTACTTC. It codes for CASSQEGIRGLFADEQYF.